Below are 13 T cell receptor beta chains sequenced from a single sample in a study of T cell responses to AZD1222 COVID-19 vaccine. Profiled with immunoSEQ multiplex PCR; TCRdb holds only in-frame clones, not every one. The table lists about 150,000 clones, roughly 87% of them singletons. Here the sequenced sample was peripheral blood, taken 28 days after the second dose of the MenACWY control vaccine. These receptors originate from an adult who received the MenACWY meningococcal vaccine as a control.

The chain recombines TRBV19 with TRBJ1-3; 7 nucleotides align to TRBD1. The germline V gene has CDR1 LNHDA and CDR2 SQIVND (reference sequence). The CDR3 has 14 amino acids. After removal of 6 bases from V and 0 bases from J, the junction contained 2 bases not matched to a gene. The chain's CDR3 is CASRDRSSGNTIYF. The CDR3 DNA follows: TGTGCCAGTAGGGACAGGAGCTCTGGAAACACCATATATTTT.

This clone is a singleton in its sample. The chain has TRBV3-1 (or the pseudogene TRBV3-2) and TRBJ1-6; 7 nucleotides match TRBD1. Losses at the gene ends were 4 bases for V and 13 bases for J; bases not matched to a gene: 7. CDR1 is LGHDT and CDR2 is YNNKEL in the germline V gene (reference sequence). CDR3 length equals 13 residues. CDR3 nucleotide sequence: TGTGCCAGCAGCCCATCGAGGGGGCCTCCCCTCCACTTT. Translating gives CASSPSRGPPLHF.

V and J are TRBV29-1 and TRBJ2-7, with a tentative D call TRBD1 (5 bases). This CDR3 spans 12 amino acids. V was trimmed by 4 bases and J by 0 bases, leaving 7 bases between them. Looked up from germline, CDR1 is SQVTM and CDR2 is ANQGSEA. CDR3 sequence reads: CSVGQGSYEQYF. The CDR3 DNA reads as TGCAGCGTTGGCCAGGGCTCCTACGAGCAGTACTTC.

The rearrangement uses TRBV11-1 and TRBJ1-1; D gene ambiguous. V was cut by 0 bases and J by 6 bases, with 5 bases left in between. Germline CDR1 is SGHAT and CDR2 is FQDESV (reference sequence). The CDR3 is made up of 12 amino acids. The CDR3 DNA reads as TGTGCCAGCAGCTTAGCGGGCGCTGAAGCTTTCTTT. It translates to CASSLAGAEAFF.

The rearrangement uses TRBV18 and TRBJ2-2, with D perhaps TRBD1 or TRBD2 (5 bases each). Germline values: CDR1 KGHSH, CDR2 LQKENI. The CDR3 length is 15 residues. Between the trimmed V and J ends, which lost 0 bases and 7 bases, there was a span of 12 bases. In DNA form, the CDR3 reads TGTGCCAGCTCACCACCGAGCTTGAGGGGCGGGGAGCTGTTTTTT. Encoded protein: CASSPPSLRGGELFF.

The chain joins TRBV9 to TRBJ2-2; a possible D gene is TRBD1 (5 bases). Germline-derived CDR1 and CDR2 are SGDLS and YYNGEE. This CDR3 comprises 14 residues. The ends were cut back, 4 bases at V and 7 bases at J, with 14 bases in the middle. CDR3 protein: CASSLRTSNGELFF. The DNA for the CDR3 is TGTGCCAGCAGCCTCAGGACAAGCAACGGGGAGCTGTTTTTT.

V and J are TRBV7-3 and TRBJ1-5, with TRBD1 matching 9 bases. V was clipped by 4 bases and J by 7 bases; unmatched bases: 11. The germline V gene encodes CDR1 SGHTA and CDR2 FQGTGA. The CDR3 is 16 residues long. The CDR3: CASSSTGTGRGQPQHF. The CDR3 nucleotides read TGTGCCAGCAGCTCTACCGGGACAGGGAGGGGACAGCCCCAGCATTTT.

J is TRBJ1-4 and V is TRBV18; 8 nucleotides match TRBD1. The CDR3 has 21 residues. Germline V gives CDR1 KGHSH, CDR2 LQKENI. V shed 1 base, J shed 0 bases, and the junction held 16 bases outside the gene matches. CDR3 coding DNA: TGTGCCAGCTCACCACGCCGGGCAGGGGGCTCCCGTTTTCCAACTAATGAAAAACTGTTTTTT. Residues: CASSPRRAGGSRFPTNEKLFF.

J is TRBJ2-5 and V is TRBV4-2, with unresolved D. Germline V CDR1 and CDR2: LGHNA, YNFKEQ. Deletions cut 1 base from V and 5 bases from J, with 17 bases between. The CDR3 totals 16 residues. The CDR3 loop is CASSQVLSSNAETQYF. DNA for the CDR3: TGTGCCAGCAGCCAAGTTCTTAGTTCCAACGCGGAGACCCAGTACTTC.

This clone was detected once. The chain couples TRBV10-3 to TRBJ1-2; D gene ambiguous. CDR1 is ENHRY, CDR2 SYGVKD, per germline. V was clipped by 8 bases and J by 4 bases, with 14 bases between them. This CDR3 spans 13 amino acids. CDR3 nucleotides: TGTGCCATCTTCGCAGGAGGGAGCTATGGCTACACCTTC. Translating gives CAIFAGGSYGYTF.

In its sample, this clone was seen a few times. The rearrangement links TRBV3-1 (or the pseudogene TRBV3-2) to TRBJ2-6; TRBD1 agrees at 8 bases. V shed 2 bases and J 0 bases; nucleotides not matched to a gene: 3. Germline CDR1 is LGHDT and CDR2 is YNNKEL (reference sequence). This CDR3 spans 17 amino acids. CDR3: CASSQSQGASGANVLTF. The CDR3 DNA reads as TGTGCCAGCAGCCAATCTCAGGGGGCCTCTGGGGCCAACGTCCTGACTTTC.

J is TRBJ2-7 and V is TRBV2, with TRBD1 matching over 7 bases. From germline, CDR1 is SNHLY and CDR2 FYNNEI. This CDR3 has 14 residues. V lost 4 bases and J lost 3; bases outside the gene matches: 6. The DNA for the CDR3 is TGTGCCAGCAGTGCGGACAGGTCATTCTACGAGCAGTACTTC. The encoded protein is CASSADRSFYEQYF.

This clone was picked up one time. V usage is TRBV24-1 and J usage is TRBJ2-1; 11 bases agree with TRBD1. The CDR3 loop spans 16 amino acids. With 1 base clipped from V and 6 bases from J, the junction kept 4 bases outside the gene matches. Germline loops: CDR1 KGHDR, CDR2 SFDVKD. Here the CDR3 reads CATSDFRTGGPNEQFF. CDR3 coding DNA: TGTGCCACCAGTGATTTTAGGACAGGGGGCCCCAATGAGCAGTTCTTC.